Below, one TCR beta chain is given with its context. The antigen is not known. Deletions cut 3 bases from V and 5 bases from J, with 10 bases between. Germline lookup yields CDR1 MDHEN and CDR2 SYDVKM. The CDR3 is made up of 13 amino acids. These data belong to a study of cytomegalovirus exposure and HLA in healthy donors. Study-wide results and limits: In the approximately 120 validation repertoires, a later analysis found that first-cohort TCR clusters tended to co-occur. Specificity of three CMV-associated chains for CMV antigens was verified in vitro.

Donors came from a validation cohort of over a hundred subjects, distinct from the first 666-subject cohort. Sequencing was performed with immunoSEQ multiplex PCR; in TCRdb, only in-frame clones are kept and a portion is missing. The table records 90,000 to 110,000 clones, around 87% of them present only once. What was sequenced was PBMCs. The rearrangement joins TRBV28 to TRBJ1-2; no firm D call. The source of this sequence is a woman between 18 and 29 years old in good health and CMV-seropositive. Written as DNA, the CDR3 is TGTGCCAGCAGTTTCGGAGGGCCGTATGGCTACACCTTC. Protein: CASSFGGPYGYTF.